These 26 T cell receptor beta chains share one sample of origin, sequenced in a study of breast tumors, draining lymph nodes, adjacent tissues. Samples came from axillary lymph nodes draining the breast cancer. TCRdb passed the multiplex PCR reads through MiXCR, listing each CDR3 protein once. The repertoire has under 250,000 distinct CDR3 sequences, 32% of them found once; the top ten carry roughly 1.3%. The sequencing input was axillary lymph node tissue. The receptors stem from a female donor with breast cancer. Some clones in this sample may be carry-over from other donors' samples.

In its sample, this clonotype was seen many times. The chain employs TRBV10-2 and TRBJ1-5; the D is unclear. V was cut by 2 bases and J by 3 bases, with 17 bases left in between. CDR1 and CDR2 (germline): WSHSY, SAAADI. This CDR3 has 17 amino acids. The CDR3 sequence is CASSERHLSTVNQPQHF. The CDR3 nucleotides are TGCGCCAGCAGTGAGAGACACCTTTCCACCGTCAATCAGCCCCAGCATTTT.

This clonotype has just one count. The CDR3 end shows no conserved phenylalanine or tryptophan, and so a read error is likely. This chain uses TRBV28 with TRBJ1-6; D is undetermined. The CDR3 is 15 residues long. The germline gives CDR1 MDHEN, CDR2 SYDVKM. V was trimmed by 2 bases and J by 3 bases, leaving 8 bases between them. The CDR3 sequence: CASSLAPGYNSPLHV. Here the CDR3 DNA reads TGTGCCAGCAGTTTAGCCCCTGGCTATAATTCACCCCTCCACGTT.

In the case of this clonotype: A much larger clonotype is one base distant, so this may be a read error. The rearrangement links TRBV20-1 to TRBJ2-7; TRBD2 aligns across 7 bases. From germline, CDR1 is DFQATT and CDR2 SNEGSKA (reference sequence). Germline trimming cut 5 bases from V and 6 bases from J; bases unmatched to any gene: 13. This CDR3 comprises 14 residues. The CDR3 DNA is TGCAGTGCTTTATCGGGACTACAACCCTCCGAGCAGTACTTC. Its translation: CSALSGLQPSEQYF.

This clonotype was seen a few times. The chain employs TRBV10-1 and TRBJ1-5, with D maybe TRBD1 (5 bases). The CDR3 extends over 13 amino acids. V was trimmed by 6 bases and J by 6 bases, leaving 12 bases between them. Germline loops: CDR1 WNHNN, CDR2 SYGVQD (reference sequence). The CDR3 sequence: CASSPGSGQPQHF. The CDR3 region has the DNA TGCGCCAGCAGCCCAGGGTCGGGTCAGCCCCAGCATTTT.

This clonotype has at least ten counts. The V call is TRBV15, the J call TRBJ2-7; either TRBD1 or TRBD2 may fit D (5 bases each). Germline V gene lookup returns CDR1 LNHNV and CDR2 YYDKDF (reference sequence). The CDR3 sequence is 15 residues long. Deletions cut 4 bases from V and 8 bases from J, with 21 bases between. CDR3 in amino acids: CATSIPGTTFSQQYF. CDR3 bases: TGTGCCACCAGCATCCCCGGGACGACCTTTTCTCAGCAGTACTTC. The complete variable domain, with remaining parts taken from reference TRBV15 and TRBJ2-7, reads DAMVIQNPRYQVTQFGKPVTLSCSQTLNHNVMYWYQQKSSQAPKLLFHYYDKDFNNEADTPDNFQSRRPNTSFCFLDIRSPGLGDTAMYLCATSIPGTTFSQQYFGPGTRLTVT.

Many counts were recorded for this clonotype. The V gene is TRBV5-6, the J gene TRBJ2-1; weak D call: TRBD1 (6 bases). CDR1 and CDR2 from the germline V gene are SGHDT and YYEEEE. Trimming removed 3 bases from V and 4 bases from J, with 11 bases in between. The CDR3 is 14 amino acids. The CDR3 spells CASSYGTQYNEQFF. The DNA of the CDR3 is TGTGCCAGCAGCTACGGGACACAATACAATGAGCAGTTCTTC.

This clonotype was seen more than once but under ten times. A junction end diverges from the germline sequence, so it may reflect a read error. The CDR3 DNA follows: TGTGCCAGCAGTTTCGGTCGGACAGAGGGCAAGCAGCCCCAGCATTTT. This gives the protein CASSFGRTEGKQPQHF. This chain connects TRBV12-3 or TRBV12-4 to TRBJ1-5, with D perhaps matching TRBD1 (6 bases). The CDR3 is 16 residues long.

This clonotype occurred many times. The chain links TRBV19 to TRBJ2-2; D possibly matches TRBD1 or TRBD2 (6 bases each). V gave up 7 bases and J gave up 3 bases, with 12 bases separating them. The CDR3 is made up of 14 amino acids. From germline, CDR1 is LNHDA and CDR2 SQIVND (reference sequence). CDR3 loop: CASKTGGDTGELFF. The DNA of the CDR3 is TGTGCCAGTAAGACAGGAGGGGACACCGGGGAGCTGTTTTTT.

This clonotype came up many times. CDR3 bases: TGTGCTGGCCGGGCTGGGGAGCAGTTCTTC. Its protein product is CAGRAGEQFF. V is TRBV30 and J is TRBJ2-1; D is unresolved. CDR1 and CDR2 (germline): GTSNPN, SVGIG (reference sequence). This CDR3 region has 10 residues.

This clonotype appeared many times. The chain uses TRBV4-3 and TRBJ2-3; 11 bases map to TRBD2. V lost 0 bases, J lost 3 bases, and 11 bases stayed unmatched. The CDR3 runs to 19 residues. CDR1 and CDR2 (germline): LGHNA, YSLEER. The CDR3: CASSQEVLAGGPGTDTQYF. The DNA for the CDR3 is TGCGCCAGCAGCCAAGAGGTCTTAGCGGGAGGGCCAGGGACAGATACGCAGTATTTT.

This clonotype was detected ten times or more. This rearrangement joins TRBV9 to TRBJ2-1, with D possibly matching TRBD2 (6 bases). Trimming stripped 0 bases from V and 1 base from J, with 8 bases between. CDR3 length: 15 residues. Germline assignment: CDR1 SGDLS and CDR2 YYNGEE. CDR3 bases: TGTGCCAGCAGCGTAGACGGGGGATCCTACAATGAGCAGTTCTTC. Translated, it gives CASSVDGGSYNEQFF.

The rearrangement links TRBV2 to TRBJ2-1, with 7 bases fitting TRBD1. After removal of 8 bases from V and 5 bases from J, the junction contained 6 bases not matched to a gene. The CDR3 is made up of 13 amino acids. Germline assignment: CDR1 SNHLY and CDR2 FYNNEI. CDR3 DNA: TGTGCCAGCGAAGACAGGGTGAACAATGAGCAGTTCTTC. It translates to CASEDRVNNEQFF.

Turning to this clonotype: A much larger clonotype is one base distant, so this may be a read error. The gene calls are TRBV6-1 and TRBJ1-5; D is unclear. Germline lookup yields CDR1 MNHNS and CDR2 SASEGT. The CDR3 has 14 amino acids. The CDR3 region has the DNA TGTGCCAGCAGTCAAGCCCTCGGCAATCAGCCCCAGCATTTT. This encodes CASSQALGNQPQHF.

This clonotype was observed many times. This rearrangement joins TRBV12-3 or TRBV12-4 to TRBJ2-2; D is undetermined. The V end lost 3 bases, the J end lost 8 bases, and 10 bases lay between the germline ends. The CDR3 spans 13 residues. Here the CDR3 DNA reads TGTGCCAGCAGTTTTTCCTCGCTGGGGGAGCTGTTTTTT. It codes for CASSFSSLGELFF.

CDR3 nucleotide sequence: TGTGCCAGCAGCGTAGCGGGGGGGGAGCTGTTTTTT. This codes for CASSVAGGELFF. The chain joins TRBV9 to TRBJ2-2; possible D gene TRBD2, 5 bases. In germline, CDR1 is SGDLS, CDR2 YYNGEE. CDR3 length equals 12 residues. V was shortened by 0 bases and J by 8 bases, with 5 bases between the two germline ends.

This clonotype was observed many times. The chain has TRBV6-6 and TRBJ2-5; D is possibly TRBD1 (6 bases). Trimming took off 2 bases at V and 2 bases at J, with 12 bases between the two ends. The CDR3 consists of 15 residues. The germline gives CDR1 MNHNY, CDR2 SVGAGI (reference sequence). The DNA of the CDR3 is TGTGCCAGCAGTTACACGCAGGGGAGTCAAGAGACCCAGTACTTC. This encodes CASSYTQGSQETQYF.

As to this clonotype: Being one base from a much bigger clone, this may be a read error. CDR3 nucleotides: TGCGCCAGCAGCTGGGAAGGACTAGCGGGAGTTACGGATGAGCAGCTCTTC. Its translation is CASSWEGLAGVTDEQLF. The chain recombines TRBV5-1 with TRBJ2-1; 13 bases align to TRBD2. The CDR3 is made up of 17 amino acids. Germline CDR1 and CDR2: SGHRS and YFSETQ.

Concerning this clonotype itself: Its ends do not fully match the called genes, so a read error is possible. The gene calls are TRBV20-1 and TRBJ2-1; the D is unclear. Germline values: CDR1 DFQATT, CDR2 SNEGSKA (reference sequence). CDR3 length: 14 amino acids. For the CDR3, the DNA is TGCGGTGCTAGACCTCAGATCAGGTACAATGAGCAGTTCTTC. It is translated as CGARPQIRYNEQFF.

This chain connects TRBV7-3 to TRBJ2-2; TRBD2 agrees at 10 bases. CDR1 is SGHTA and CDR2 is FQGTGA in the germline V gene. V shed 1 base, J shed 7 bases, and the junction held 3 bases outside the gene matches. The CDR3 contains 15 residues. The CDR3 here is CASSLIAGGGGELFF. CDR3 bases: TGTGCCAGCAGCTTAATAGCGGGAGGTGGCGGGGAGCTGTTTTTT. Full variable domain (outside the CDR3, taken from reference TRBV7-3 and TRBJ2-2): GAGVSQTPSNKVTEKGKYVELRCDPISGHTALYWYRQSLGQGPEFLIYFQGTGAADDSGLPNDRFFAVRPEGSVSTLKIQRTERGDSAVYLCASSLIAGGGGELFFGEGSRLTVL.

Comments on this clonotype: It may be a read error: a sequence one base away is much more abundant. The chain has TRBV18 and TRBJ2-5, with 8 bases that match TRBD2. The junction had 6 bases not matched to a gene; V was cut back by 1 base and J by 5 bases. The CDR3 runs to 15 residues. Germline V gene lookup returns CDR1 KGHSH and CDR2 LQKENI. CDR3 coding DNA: TGTGCCAGCTCACCACGCGGGGGGCGCGGGGAGACCCAGTACTTC. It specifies CASSPRGGRGETQYF.

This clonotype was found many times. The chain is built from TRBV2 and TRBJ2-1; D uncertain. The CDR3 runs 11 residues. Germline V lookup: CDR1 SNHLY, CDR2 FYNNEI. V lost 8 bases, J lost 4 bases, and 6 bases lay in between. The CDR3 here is CASEVYNEQFF. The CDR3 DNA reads TGTGCCAGCGAAGTATACAATGAGCAGTTCTTC. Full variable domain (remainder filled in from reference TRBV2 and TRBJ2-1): EPEVTQTPSHQVTQMGQEVILRCVPISNHLYFYWYRQILGQKVEFLVSFYNNEISEKSEIFDDQFSVERPDGSNFTLKIRSTKLEDSAMYFCASEVYNEQFFGPGTRLTVL.

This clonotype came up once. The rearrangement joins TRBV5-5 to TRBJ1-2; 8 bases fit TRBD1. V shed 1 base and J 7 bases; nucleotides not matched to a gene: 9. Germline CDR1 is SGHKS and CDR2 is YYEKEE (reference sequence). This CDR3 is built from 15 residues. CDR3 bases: TGTGCCAGCAGCTTGATGGACAGGGCGGTGTTTGGCTACACCTTC. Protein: CASSLMDRAVFGYTF.

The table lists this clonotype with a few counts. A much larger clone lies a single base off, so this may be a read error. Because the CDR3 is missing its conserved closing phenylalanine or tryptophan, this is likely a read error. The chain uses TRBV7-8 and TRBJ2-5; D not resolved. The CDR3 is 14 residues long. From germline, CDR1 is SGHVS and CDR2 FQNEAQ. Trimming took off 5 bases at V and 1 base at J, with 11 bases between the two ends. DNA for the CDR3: TGTGCCAGCAGCGCCTGGACCATCCAAGAGACCCAGTACCTC. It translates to CASSAWTIQETQYL.

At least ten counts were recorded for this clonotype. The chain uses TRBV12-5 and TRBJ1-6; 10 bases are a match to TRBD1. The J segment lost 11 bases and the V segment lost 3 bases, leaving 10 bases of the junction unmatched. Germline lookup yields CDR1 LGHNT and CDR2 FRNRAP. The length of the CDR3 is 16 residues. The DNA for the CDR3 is TGTGCTAGTGGTTTCGCCTCCGGGACAGGGGCCCCACCCCTCCACTTT. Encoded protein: CASGFASGTGAPPLHF.

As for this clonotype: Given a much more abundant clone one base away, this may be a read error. CDR3 in amino acids: CASSHNSDRGQPQHF. CDR3 DNA sequence: TGTGCCAGCAGTCACAACTCGGACAGGGGCCAGCCCCAGCATTTT. The J gene is TRBJ1-5, the V gene TRBV6-6, with 9 nucleotides matching TRBD1. Germline loops: CDR1 MNHNY, CDR2 SVGAGI (reference sequence). The CDR3 spans 15 residues. J gave up 7 bases and V 5 bases, and 9 bases lay outside the gene matches.

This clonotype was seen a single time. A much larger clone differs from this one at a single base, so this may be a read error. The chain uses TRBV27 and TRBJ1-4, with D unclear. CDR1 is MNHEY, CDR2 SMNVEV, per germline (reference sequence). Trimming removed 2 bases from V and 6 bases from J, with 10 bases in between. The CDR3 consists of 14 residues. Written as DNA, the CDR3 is TGTGCCAGCAGTTTAGGAGGGAGATATGAAAAACTGTTTTTT. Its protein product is CASSLGGRYEKLFF.